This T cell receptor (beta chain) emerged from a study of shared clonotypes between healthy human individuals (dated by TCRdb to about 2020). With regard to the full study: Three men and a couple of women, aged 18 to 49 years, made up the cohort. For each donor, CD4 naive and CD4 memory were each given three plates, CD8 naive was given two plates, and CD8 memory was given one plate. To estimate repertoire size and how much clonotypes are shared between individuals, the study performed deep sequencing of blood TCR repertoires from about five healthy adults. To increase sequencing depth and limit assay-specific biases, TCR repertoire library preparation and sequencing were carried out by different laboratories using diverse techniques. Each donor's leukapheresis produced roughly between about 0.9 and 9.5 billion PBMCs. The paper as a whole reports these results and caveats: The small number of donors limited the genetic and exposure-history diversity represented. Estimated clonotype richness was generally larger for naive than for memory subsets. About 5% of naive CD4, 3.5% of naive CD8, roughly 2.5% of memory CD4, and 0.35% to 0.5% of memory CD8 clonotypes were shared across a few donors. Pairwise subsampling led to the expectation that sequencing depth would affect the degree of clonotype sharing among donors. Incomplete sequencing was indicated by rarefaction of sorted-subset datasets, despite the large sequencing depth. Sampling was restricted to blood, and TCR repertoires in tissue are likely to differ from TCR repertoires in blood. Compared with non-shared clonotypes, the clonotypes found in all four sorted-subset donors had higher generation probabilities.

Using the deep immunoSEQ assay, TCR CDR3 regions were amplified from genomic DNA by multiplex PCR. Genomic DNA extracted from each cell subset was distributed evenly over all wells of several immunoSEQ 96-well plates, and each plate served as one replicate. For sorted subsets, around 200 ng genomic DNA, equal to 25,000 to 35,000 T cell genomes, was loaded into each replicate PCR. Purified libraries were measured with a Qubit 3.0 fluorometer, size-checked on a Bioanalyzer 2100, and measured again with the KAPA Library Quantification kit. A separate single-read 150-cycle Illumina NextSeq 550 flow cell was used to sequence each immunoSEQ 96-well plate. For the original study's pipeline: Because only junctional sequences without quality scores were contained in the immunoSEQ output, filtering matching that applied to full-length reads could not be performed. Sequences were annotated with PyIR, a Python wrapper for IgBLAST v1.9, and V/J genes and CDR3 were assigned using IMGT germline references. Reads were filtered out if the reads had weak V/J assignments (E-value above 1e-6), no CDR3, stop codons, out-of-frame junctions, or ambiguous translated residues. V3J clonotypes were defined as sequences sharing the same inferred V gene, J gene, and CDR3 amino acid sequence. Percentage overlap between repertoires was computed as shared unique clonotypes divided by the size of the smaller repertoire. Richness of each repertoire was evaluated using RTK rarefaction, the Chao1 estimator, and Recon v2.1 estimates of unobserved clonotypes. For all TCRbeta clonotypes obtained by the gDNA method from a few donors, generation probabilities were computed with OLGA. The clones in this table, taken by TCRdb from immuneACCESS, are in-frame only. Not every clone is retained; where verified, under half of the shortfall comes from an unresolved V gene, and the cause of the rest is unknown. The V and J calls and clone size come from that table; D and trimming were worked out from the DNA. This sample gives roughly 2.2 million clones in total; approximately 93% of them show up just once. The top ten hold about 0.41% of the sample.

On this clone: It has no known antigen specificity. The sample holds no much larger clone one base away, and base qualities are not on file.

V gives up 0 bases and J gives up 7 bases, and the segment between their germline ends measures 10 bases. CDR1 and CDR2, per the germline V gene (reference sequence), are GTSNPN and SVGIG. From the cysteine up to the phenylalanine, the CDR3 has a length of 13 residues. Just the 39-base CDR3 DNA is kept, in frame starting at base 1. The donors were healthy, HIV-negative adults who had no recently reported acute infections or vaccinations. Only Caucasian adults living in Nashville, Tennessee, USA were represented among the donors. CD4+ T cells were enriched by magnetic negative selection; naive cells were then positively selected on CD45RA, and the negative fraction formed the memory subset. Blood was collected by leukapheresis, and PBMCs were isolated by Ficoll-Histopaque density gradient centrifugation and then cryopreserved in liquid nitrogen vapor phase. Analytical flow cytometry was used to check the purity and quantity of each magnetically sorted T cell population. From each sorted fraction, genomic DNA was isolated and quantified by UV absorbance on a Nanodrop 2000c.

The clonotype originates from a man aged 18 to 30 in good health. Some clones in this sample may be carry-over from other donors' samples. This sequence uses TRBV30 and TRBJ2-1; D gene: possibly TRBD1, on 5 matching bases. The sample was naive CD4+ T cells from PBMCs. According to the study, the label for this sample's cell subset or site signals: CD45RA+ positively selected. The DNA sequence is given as TGTGCCTGGAGTGTGCAGGGTATGAATGAGCAGTTCTTC. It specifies CAWSVQGMNEQFF.